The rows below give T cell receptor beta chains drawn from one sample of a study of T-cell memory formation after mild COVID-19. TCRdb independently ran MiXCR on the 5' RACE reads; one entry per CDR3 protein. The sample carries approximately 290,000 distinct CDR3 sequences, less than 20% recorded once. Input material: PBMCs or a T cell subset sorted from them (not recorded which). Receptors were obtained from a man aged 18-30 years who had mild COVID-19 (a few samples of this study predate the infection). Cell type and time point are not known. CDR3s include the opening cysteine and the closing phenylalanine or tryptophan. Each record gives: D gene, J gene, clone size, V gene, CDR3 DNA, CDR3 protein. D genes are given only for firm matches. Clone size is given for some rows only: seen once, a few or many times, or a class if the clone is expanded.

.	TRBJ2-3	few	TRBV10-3	TGTGCCATCAGTGAGTCCGTGGCAGATACGCAGTATTTT	CAISESVADTQYF
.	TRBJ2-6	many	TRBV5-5	TGTGCCAGCAGGCAGGTTATGGTCTCTGGGGCCAACGTCCTGACTTTC	CASRQVMVSGANVLTF
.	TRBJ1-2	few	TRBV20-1	TGCAGTGCTAGTCCCGGATATGGCTACACCTTC	CSASPGYGYTF
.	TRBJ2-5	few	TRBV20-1	TGCAGTGCTAGAGATGTACAGAAAGAGACCCAGTACTTC	CSARDVQKETQYF
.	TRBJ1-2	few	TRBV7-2	TGTGCCAGCAGCTCCCCGGGGGGTCACTATGGCTACACCTTC	CASSSPGGHYGYTF
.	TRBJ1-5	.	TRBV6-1	TGTGCCAGCAGAGGGGGGTTTGGTCAGCCCCAGCATTTT	CASRGGFGQPQHF
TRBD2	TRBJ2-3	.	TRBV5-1	TGCGCCAGCAGCTTGCCCGGACTAGCGGGGGGAGTCGCCGATACGCAGTATTTT	CASSLPGLAGGVADTQYF
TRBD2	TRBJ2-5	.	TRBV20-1	TGCAGTGCTAGACTCCGACTAGCGGGGGGTTTAGAGACCCAGTACTTC	CSARLRLAGGLETQYF
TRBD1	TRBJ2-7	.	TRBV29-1	TGCAGCGTCCGGACAGGGGAGAGCTACGAGCAGTACTTC	CSVRTGESYEQYF
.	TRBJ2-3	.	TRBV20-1	TGCAGTGCTAGGAGTACGGTCACGCAGTATTTT	CSARSTVTQYF
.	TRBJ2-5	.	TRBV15	TGTGCCACCAGCACTCGACACCAAGAGACCCAGTACTTC	CATSTRHQETQYF
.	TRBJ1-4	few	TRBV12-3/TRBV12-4	TGTGCCAGCAGTTTGGACAATTTTAATGAAAAACTGTTTTTT	CASSLDNFNEKLFF
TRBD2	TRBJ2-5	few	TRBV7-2	TGTGCCAGCAGCTCTGTGACTAGCGGCCAAGAGACCCAGTACTTC	CASSSVTSGQETQYF
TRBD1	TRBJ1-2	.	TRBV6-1	TGTGCCAGCAATCAGGGGACAGCTAACTATGGCTACACCTTC	CASNQGTANYGYTF
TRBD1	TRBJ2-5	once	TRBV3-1	TGTGCCAGCAGCCAAATGGCGGGACAGGGACAGTACTTC	CASSQMAGQGQYF
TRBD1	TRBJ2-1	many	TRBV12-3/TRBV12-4	TGTGCCAGCAGTTTAAACCGGGACAGGGTGCGTCGTGAGCAGTTCTTC	CASSLNRDRVRREQFF
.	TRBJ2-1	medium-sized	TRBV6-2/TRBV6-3	TGTGCCAGCAGATACCTAGCGGAGGGGGGGCACAATGAGCAGTTCTTC	CASRYLAEGGHNEQFF
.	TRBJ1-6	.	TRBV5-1	TGCGCCAGCAGCTTGGAGGGGCCCAGGGATTCACCCCTCCACTTT	CASSLEGPRDSPLHF
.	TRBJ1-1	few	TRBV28	TGTGCCAGCAGTCCCCGCCGGGAGGAGAACACTGAAGCTTTCTTT	CASSPRREENTEAFF
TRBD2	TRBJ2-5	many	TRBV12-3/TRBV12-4	TGTGCCAGCAGTCCGACTAGCGGGGGTTTGGCCCAGTACTTC	CASSPTSGGLAQYF
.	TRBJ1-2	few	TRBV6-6	TGTGCCAGCATTATTGCCGGGACGGCAGCTAACTATGGCTACACCTTC	CASIIAGTAANYGYTF
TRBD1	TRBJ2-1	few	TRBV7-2	TGTGCCAGCAGCTTAGCCCGGGACAGGGTCAATGAGCAGTTCTTC	CASSLARDRVNEQFF
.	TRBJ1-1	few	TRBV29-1	TGCAGCGTGAATTTTCACAGGGTGGGGGCGATGAACACTGAAGCTTTCTTT	CSVNFHRVGAMNTEAFF
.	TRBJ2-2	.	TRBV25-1	TGTGCCAGCAGTGAATACGTGAGCACCGGGGAGCTGTTTTTT	CASSEYVSTGELFF
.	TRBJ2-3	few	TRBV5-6	TGTGCCAGCAGCTTGGCCGGCGGGACCGAAAACCGAGATACGCAGTATTTT	CASSLAGGTENRDTQYF
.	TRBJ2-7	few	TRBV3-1	TGTGCCAGCGGGTCCCACGGATCCTACGAGCAGTACTTC	CASGSHGSYEQYF
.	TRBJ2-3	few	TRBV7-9	TGTGCCAGCAGCTTAGGGACAGCTAGTTCGACGCAGTATTTT	CASSLGTASSTQYF
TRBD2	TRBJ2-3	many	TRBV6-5	TGTGCCAGCAGTTACTCGCCGCGGGGGGGCAGGGATACGCAGTATTTT	CASSYSPRGGRDTQYF
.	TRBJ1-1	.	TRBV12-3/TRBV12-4	TGTGCCAGCAGTTCATACGAGGGAACTGAAGCTTTCTTT	CASSSYEGTEAFF
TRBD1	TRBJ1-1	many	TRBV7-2	TGTGCCAGCAGCTTACCGACAGGGTCTCTGATCTTT	CASSLPTGSLIF
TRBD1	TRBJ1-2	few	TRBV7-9	TGTGCCAGCAGCTTAGATTACGGGACAGGCCTCTTC	CASSLDYGTGLF
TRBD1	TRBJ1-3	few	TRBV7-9	TGTGCCAGCAGCTTACGGGACAGTCGGGAGAGAAACACCATATATTTT	CASSLRDSRERNTIYF
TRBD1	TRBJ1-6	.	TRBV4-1	TGCGCCAGCAGCCTGAACCGGGACAGGGGTAATTCACCCCTCCACTTT	CASSLNRDRGNSPLHF
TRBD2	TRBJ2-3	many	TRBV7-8	TGTGCCAGCAGCCCCGGACTAGCTAACACAGATACGCAGTATTTT	CASSPGLANTDTQYF
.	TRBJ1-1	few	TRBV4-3	TGCGCCAGCAGCCCCCGTGCGGCCGCGAACACTGAAGCTTTCTTT	CASSPRAAANTEAFF
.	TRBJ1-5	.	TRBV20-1	TGCAGTGCTTCCAGAAGGCAGGGGTCAGTTGATCAGCCCCAGCATTTT	CSASRRQGSVDQPQHF
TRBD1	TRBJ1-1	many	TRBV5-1	TGCGCCAGCAGCTTGACCGGGACAGGGACCACTGAAGCTTTCTTT	CASSLTGTGTTEAFF
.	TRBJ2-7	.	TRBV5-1	TGCGCCAGCAGCCGCTCAGGGGAGAACTACGAGCAGTACTTC	CASSRSGENYEQYF
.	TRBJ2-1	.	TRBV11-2	TGTGCCAGCAGCTTAGGCCCCGGGCCCTACTCCTACAATGAGCAGTTCTTC	CASSLGPGPYSYNEQFF
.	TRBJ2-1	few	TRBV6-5	TGTGCCAGCAGTTACGAGTCTGGAGGGTACAATGAGCAGTTCTTC	CASSYESGGYNEQFF
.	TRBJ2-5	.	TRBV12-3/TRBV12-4	TGTGCCAGCAGTTTCAGCCAACAAGAGACCCAGTACTTC	CASSFSQQETQYF
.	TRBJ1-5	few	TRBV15	TGTGCCACCAGCAGAGGTATCGATCAGCCCCAGCATTTT	CATSRGIDQPQHF
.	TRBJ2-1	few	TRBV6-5	TGTGCCAGCAGTTTAGGCCGGGGGCCTTATGAGCAGTTCTTC	CASSLGRGPYEQFF
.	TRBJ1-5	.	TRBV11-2	TGTGCCAGCAGCGAAGCTCCCCTCCAGCCCCAGCATTTT	CASSEAPLQPQHF
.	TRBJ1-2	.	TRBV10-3	TGTGCCATCAGTGAGTCACCGACAGGCGATTACTATGGCTACACCTTC	CAISESPTGDYYGYTF
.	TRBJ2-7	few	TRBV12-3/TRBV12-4	TGTGCCAGCAGTTTAACTCTCAAGAGCGAGCAGTACTTC	CASSLTLKSEQYF
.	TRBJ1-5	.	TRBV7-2	TGTGCCAGCGCCATTGATCAGGTTCAGCCCCAGCATTTT	CASAIDQVQPQHF
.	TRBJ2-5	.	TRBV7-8	TGTGCCAGCAGCCTCGTTTATTCGACTAGGCGCGGAGAGACCCAGTACTTC	CASSLVYSTRRGETQYF
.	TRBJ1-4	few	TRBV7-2	TGTGCCAGCAGCTTCCAGATAGCAACTAATGAAAAACTGTTTTTT	CASSFQIATNEKLFF
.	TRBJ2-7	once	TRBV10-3	TGTGCCATCAGTTCGATCGTCTACGAGCAGTACTTC	CAISSIVYEQYF
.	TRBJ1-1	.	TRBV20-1	TGCAGTGCTAGACGCGAAGGCACGGCAAACACTGAAGCTTTCTTT	CSARREGTANTEAFF
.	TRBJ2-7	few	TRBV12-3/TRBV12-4	TGTGCCAGCAGTTTGGACCGATCCTACGAGCAGTACTTC	CASSLDRSYEQYF
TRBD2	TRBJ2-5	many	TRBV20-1	TGCAGTGCTGGAGGACTAGCGGGGAACAAAGAGACCCAGTACTTC	CSAGGLAGNKETQYF